Listed below are T cell receptor beta chains from one sample, sequenced in a study of radiotherapy plus CTLA-4 blockade in lung cancer. The method was immunoSEQ multiplex PCR; TCRdb's version includes in-frame clones alone and lacks a portion of them. The table shows fewer than 35,000 clones, with under 85% occurring only once. Sequences were derived from peripheral blood, sampled from a patient treated with radiotherapy plus ipilimumab. The receptors derive from a human donor with non-small cell lung cancer that progressed on radiotherapy plus ipilimumab. Both conserved end residues are part of each CDR3. D genes are given only for firm matches. The size of a clone is reported for some rows only, either as once, few or many, or as a class for expanded clones.

D | J | V | size | CDR3 | DNA
. | TRBJ1-1 | TRBV30 | . | CAWSVQTNTEAFF | TGTGCCTGGAGTGTACAGACAAACACTGAAGCTTTCTTT
TRBD1 | TRBJ1-5 | TRBV28 | . | CASSEDRVDSNQPQHF | TGTGCCAGCAGTGAGGACAGGGTCGATAGCAATCAGCCCCAGCATTTT
. | TRBJ2-7 | TRBV18 | once | CASSPPASAQEQYF | TGTGCCAGCTCACCACCGGCATCCGCACAGGAGCAGTACTTC
. | TRBJ2-5 | TRBV28 | . | CASTTLTGGGGQETQYF | TGTGCCAGCACCACCCTGACGGGGGGAGGGGGACAAGAGACCCAGTACTTC
. | TRBJ1-6 | TRBV19 | . | CASSIIGSPLHF | TGTGCCAGTAGTATAATCGGGTCACCCCTCCACTTT
. | TRBJ2-1 | TRBV9 | . | CASSVVATTHNEQFF | TGTGCCAGCAGCGTAGTGGCGACCACTCACAATGAGCAGTTCTTC
. | TRBJ1-3 | TRBV15 | once | CATSRRASNSYLGGNTIYF | TGTGCCACCAGCAGAAGAGCCTCCAACAGCTATCTAGGTGGAAACACCATATATTTT
. | TRBJ2-7 | TRBV27 | . | CASSQRNGTFIKQYF | TGTGCCAGCAGCCAACGGAACGGCACCTTCATTAAGCAGTACTTC
. | TRBJ1-5 | TRBV7-2 | . | CASSLSTISNQPQHF | TGTGCCAGCAGCTTATCAACTATTAGCAATCAGCCCCAGCATTTT
. | TRBJ1-1 | TRBV27 | once | CASSFRGLNTEAFF | TGTGCCAGCAGTTTTCGGGGGTTGAACACTGAAGCTTTCTTT
. | TRBJ2-5 | TRBV4-3 | . | CASSQGVAETQYF | TGCGCCAGCAGCCAAGGAGTTGCGGAGACCCAGTACTTC
. | TRBJ1-5 | TRBV2 | few | CASSAGQKYQPQHF | TGTGCCAGCAGCGCAGGACAGAAATACCAGCCCCAGCATTTT
TRBD1 | TRBJ2-7 | TRBV5-1 | . | CASRETPNRGAYEQYF | TGCGCCAGCAGGGAGACACCAAACAGGGGTGCCTACGAGCAGTACTTC
. | TRBJ1-4 | TRBV14 | few | CASSQGLGPPILFF | TGTGCCAGCAGCCAAGGGCTGGGACCCCCCATTCTGTTTTTT
TRBD2 | TRBJ2-7 | TRBV10-3 | . | CAISTTGTSSYEQYF | TGTGCCATCAGTACGACCGGGACTAGCTCCTACGAGCAGTACTTC
TRBD2 | TRBJ2-3 | TRBV4-3 | few | CASSQERTSGGPDTQYF | TGCGCCAGCAGCCAAGAACGAACTAGCGGGGGTCCAGATACGCAGTATTTT
TRBD2 | TRBJ2-1 | TRBV13 | few | CASSGRGYNEQFF | TGTGCCAGCAGCGGGAGGGGTTACAATGAGCAGTTCTTC
. | TRBJ1-1 | TRBV4-1 | once | CASSQDLRGGGNTEAFF | TGCGCCAGCAGCCAAGATCTACGGGGGGGCGGGAACACTGAAGCTTTCTTT
TRBD1 | TRBJ1-3 | TRBV6-5 | . | CASSLQGASGNTIYF | TGTGCCAGCAGTTTACAGGGGGCGTCCGGAAACACCATATATTTT
TRBD2 | TRBJ2-1 | TRBV9 | . | CASSVLAGAYNEQFF | TGTGCCAGCAGCGTTTTAGCGGGTGCCTACAATGAGCAGTTCTTC
TRBD2 | TRBJ2-5 | TRBV7-2 | once | CASSPGTTGQTQYF | TGTGCCAGCAGCCCGGGGACTACGGGGCAGACCCAGTACTTC
. | TRBJ2-5 | TRBV10-3 | . | CAIKARRERETQYF | TGTGCCATAAAGGCACGACGGGAGAGAGAGACCCAGTACTTC
. | TRBJ1-5 | TRBV5-1 | . | CASSLGTGKEPQHF | TGCGCCAGCAGCTTAGGGACGGGCAAGGAGCCCCAGCATTTT
TRBD2 | TRBJ2-1 | TRBV29-1 | few | CSVTGTSSNEQFF | TGCAGCGTTACCGGGACTAGCAGCAATGAGCAGTTCTTC
TRBD1 | TRBJ2-7 | TRBV5-6 | medium-sized | CASSPETGFGYEQYF | TGTGCCAGCAGCCCAGAGACAGGGTTCGGGTATGAGCAGTACTTC
. | TRBJ1-6 | TRBV9 | . | CASSVGAGDGAPLHF | TGTGCCAGCAGCGTAGGTGCAGGGGACGGGGCACCCCTCCACTTT
. | TRBJ2-3 | TRBV5-6 | . | CASSFTDTQYF | TGTGCCAGCAGCTTCACAGATACGCAGTATTTT
TRBD2 | TRBJ2-1 | TRBV7-7 | . | CASSLASGGLHNEQFF | TGTGCCAGCAGCTTAGCTAGCGGGGGGCTGCACAATGAGCAGTTCTTC
. | TRBJ1-6 | TRBV6-1 | . | CASSEGQGRSYNSPLHF | TGTGCCAGCAGTGAAGGGCAGGGTAGATCCTATAATTCACCCCTCCACTTT
TRBD1 | TRBJ2-6 | TRBV5-8 | once | CASSPVRGFHPSGANVLTF | TGTGCCAGCAGCCCCGTCAGGGGGTTCCATCCCTCTGGGGCCAACGTCCTGACTTTC
. | TRBJ1-5 | TRBV28 | . | CASSTRRVSNQPQHF | TGTGCCAGCAGTACCCGCAGGGTTAGCAATCAGCCCCAGCATTTT
. | TRBJ2-3 | TRBV2 | . | CAGEAGWTADTQYF | TGTGCCGGGGAAGCAGGGTGGACGGCAGATACGCAGTATTTT
. | TRBJ2-1 | TRBV6-5 | few | CASMGGPYNEQFF | TGTGCCAGCATGGGGGGACCCTACAATGAGCAGTTCTTC
. | TRBJ2-5 | TRBV19 | . | CASSPLGTFQETQYF | TGTGCCAGTAGCCCTTTAGGGACATTTCAAGAGACCCAGTACTTC
. | TRBJ1-5 | TRBV6-5 | few | CASSSKGNSNQPQHF | TGTGCCAGCAGTTCCAAGGGGAATAGCAATCAGCCCCAGCATTTT
TRBD1 | TRBJ2-3 | TRBV7-3 | . | CASSLIGQGPDTQYF | TGTGCCAGCAGCTTAATTGGACAGGGCCCAGATACGCAGTATTTT
TRBD2 | TRBJ2-1 | TRBV7-9 | . | CASSRTSGLAGALYNEQFF | TGTGCCAGCAGTCGTACGTCGGGACTAGCGGGTGCACTTTACAATGAGCAGTTCTTC
. | TRBJ2-1 | TRBV29-1 | . | CSVGQSEGASNEQFF | TGCAGCGTTGGGCAGTCGGAGGGGGCGAGCAATGAGCAGTTCTTC
. | TRBJ2-7 | TRBV7-8 | . | CASGEVPYEQYF | TGTGCCAGCGGGGAGGTTCCCTACGAGCAGTACTTC
. | TRBJ1-1 | TRBV4-3 | . | CASSQGSLGALNTEAFF | TGCGCCAGCAGCCAAGGGAGCCTAGGGGCCCTCAACACTGAAGCTTTCTTT
. | TRBJ1-2 | TRBV19 | . | CASSMRAVEIYGYTF | TGTGCCAGTAGTATGAGGGCAGTTGAAATCTATGGCTACACCTTC
TRBD1 | TRBJ1-2 | TRBV28 | . | CASTLTTGGHGYTF | TGTGCCAGCACTTTAACCACAGGGGGCCATGGCTACACCTTC
TRBD1 | TRBJ1-1 | TRBV9 | . | CASSVPGTGNTEAFF | TGTGCCAGCAGCGTCCCCGGGACAGGGAACACTGAAGCTTTCTTT
TRBD1 | TRBJ1-4 | TRBV28 | few | CASARTGSIPTNEKLFF | TGTGCCAGCGCGAGGACAGGGAGTATACCAACTAATGAAAAACTGTTTTTT
. | TRBJ2-1 | TRBV5-4 | . | CASSWQGKSSYNEQFF | TGTGCCAGCAGCTGGCAGGGGAAGAGCTCCTACAATGAGCAGTTCTTC
TRBD2 | TRBJ2-2 | TRBV4-2 | . | CASSQVGGGTGELFF | TGTGCCAGCAGCCAAGTGGGGGGGGGCACCGGGGAGCTGTTTTTT
. | TRBJ1-3 | TRBV4-3 | . | CASSQDSSSGNTIYF | TGCGCCAGCAGCCAAGATAGCAGCTCGGGAAACACCATATATTTT
TRBD1 | TRBJ2-4 | TRBV18 | . | CASRTRTGENIQYF | TGTGCCAGCCGCACCCGGACAGGTGAAAACATTCAGTACTTC
TRBD2 | TRBJ2-1 | TRBV5-1 | . | CASSDGTSGEQFF | TGCGCCAGCAGCGATGGGACTAGCGGGGAGCAGTTCTTC